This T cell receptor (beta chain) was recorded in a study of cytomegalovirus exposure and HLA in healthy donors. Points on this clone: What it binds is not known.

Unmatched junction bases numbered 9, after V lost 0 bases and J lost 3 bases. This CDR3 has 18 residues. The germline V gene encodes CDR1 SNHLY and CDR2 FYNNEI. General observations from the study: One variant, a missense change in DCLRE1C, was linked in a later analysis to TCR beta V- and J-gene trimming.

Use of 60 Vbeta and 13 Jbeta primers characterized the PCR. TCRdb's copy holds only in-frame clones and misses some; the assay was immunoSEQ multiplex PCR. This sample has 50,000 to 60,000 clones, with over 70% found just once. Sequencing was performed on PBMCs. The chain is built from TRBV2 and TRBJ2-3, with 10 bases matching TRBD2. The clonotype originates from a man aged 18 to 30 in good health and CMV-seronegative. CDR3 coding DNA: TGTGCCAGCAGTGAAGCTCCCGGGACTAGCGTTGGTACAGATACGCAGTATTTT. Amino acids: CASSEAPGTSVGTDTQYF.